A single TCR beta chain is shown here with its context. Its antigen is unidentified. J lost 6 bases, V lost 5 bases, and 9 bases had no gene match. This CDR3 has 15 residues. Germline V gives CDR1 SGHAT, CDR2 FQNNGV. This entry comes from a study of cytomegalovirus exposure and HLA in healthy donors. General study results and limits: A further, later analysis showed that HLA-associated TCR beta chains (compared with equally common others) were more clonally expanded. According to the study, around 150 TCR beta chains were cytomegalovirus-associated. Several V segments, TRBV6-2 and TRBV6-3 among them, could not be told apart and were dropped. Fewer N-insertions (relative to the approximately 700-donor mean) were reportedly seen in an Asian-associated ancestry cluster in a later analysis.

Both 60 Vbeta primers and 13 Jbeta primers went into the PCR. Profiled with immunoSEQ multiplex PCR; TCRdb holds only in-frame clones, not every one. Among 150,000 to 200,000 clones listed, approximately 84% were seen once. The receptor's source is a girl aged 10 to 17 in good health and CMV-seropositive. The sequencing sample was made of PBMCs. The chain carries TRBV11-2 and TRBJ2-3, with 9 bases lining up with TRBD2. CDR3: CASSRRGGALDTQYF. The CDR3 DNA reads TGTGCCAGCAGCCGTCGCGGGGGGGCCTTGGATACGCAGTATTTT. Using reference TRBV11-2 and TRBJ2-3 for the parts outside the CDR3, the full variable domain is EAGVAQSPRYKIIEKRQSVAFWCNPISGHATLYWYQQILGQGPKLLIQFQNNGVVDDSQLPKDRFSAERLKGVDSTLKIQPAKLEDSAVYLCASSRRGGALDTQYFGPGTRLTVL.